This TCR beta chain is from a study of blood T cell repertoires in COVID-19. On the study more broadly: T cells, B-cell-depleted T cells, or PBMCs provided the cDNA or gDNA that served as material.

Generated by immunoSEQ multiplex PCR, the TCRdb table keeps only in-frame clones and is missing some. The repertoire has a few hundred thousand clones, approximately 89% of them found once; the top ten carry just over 0.85%. This CDR3 is 15 amino acids long. Germline-derived CDR1 and CDR2 are LNHDA and SQIVND (reference sequence). Trimming removed 7 bases at V and 0 bases at J, with 13 bases between. Those enrolled, adults aged about 18 to 89 years, came from some 25 US areas. This clonotype was obtained from a woman aged 35 to 49 who had been exposed to COVID-19. Sequenced material: PBMCs or T cells enriched from blood (not recorded which). This chain links TRBV19 with TRBJ1-3; TRBD1 might be the D (5 bases). CDR3 DNA sequence: TGTGCCAGTAATGGGCGGCAGGGCTCTGGAAACACCATATATTTT. This translates into CASNGRQGSGNTIYF.